This note documents a single TCR beta chain sequence. TCRdb's copy holds only in-frame clones and misses some; the assay was immunoSEQ multiplex PCR. The sample records 200,000 to 250,000 clones, around 91% being singletons. The sample belongs to a study of blood T cell repertoires in COVID-19. Study details: Acute and convalescent COVID-19 specimens originated in the United States, Italy and Spain.

Participants had their cohort set by participant-reported clinical history. J gave up 2 bases and V 4 bases, and 7 bases lay outside the gene matches. CDR1 SGDLS and CDR2 YYNGEE come from the germline V gene. This CDR3 spans 15 amino acids. The TCR comes from a man aged 25-40 years who had been exposed to COVID-19. J is TRBJ1-2 and V is TRBV9; 8 bases line up with TRBD1. The sequencing sample was made of PBMCs or T cells enriched from blood (not recorded which). Here the CDR3 DNA reads TGTGCCAGCAGCCTTAGTGCAGGGGGCAACTATGGCTACACCTTC. As protein: CASSLSAGGNYGYTF.